This entry features one T cell receptor (beta chain) sequence. The sample originates from a study of blood T cell repertoires in COVID-19. Germline values: CDR1 LNHDA, CDR2 SQIVND (reference sequence). The ends were cut back, 5 bases at V and 8 bases at J, with 15 bases in the middle. This CDR3 has 13 residues. Profiled with immunoSEQ multiplex PCR; TCRdb holds only in-frame clones, not every one. Found here are about 320,000 clones, 70% to 90% of them singletons; the top ten hold 1.5% to 2%. The source material was peripheral blood. This chain links TRBV19 with TRBJ1-2; D gene ambiguous. This sequence was found in a woman aged 25 to 39 with COVID-19, enrolled during active disease. DNA for the CDR3: TGTGCCAGTAGTTCTAGAGTGGCCGGGGGCTACACCTTC. Protein product: CASSSRVAGGYTF.